A selection of T cell receptor beta chains follows, all from one sample in a study of T cells in Graves' hyperthyroidism and ophthalmopathy. TCRdb redid the calling of the multiplex PCR reads with MiXCR, one entry per CDR3 protein. The sample carries under 400,000 distinct CDR3 sequences, approximately 16% recorded once. The material sequenced was blood. The receptor source for this set is a woman aged 55 to 70 with Graves' ophthalmopathy. The CDR3 runs from the conserved cysteine through the conserved F or W. D genes are given only for firm matches. Clone size is shown for a subset of rows, as once, few, many or a class of expanded clone.

V gene	D gene	J gene	clone size	CDR3 protein	CDR3 DNA
TRBV20-1	TRBD1	TRBJ2-5	many	CSARDPRQGAVETQYF	TGCAGTGCTAGAGATCCGCGACAGGGGGCTGTGGAGACCCAGTACTTC
TRBV6-1	TRBD2	TRBJ2-1	many	CASSGLAEGGNEQFF	TGTGCCAGCAGTGGACTAGCGGAAGGAGGCAATGAGCAGTTCTTC
TRBV5-1	NA	TRBJ2-7	NA	CASSLEGWEQYF	TGCGCCAGCAGCTTGGAAGGGTGGGAGCAGTACTTC
TRBV20-1	TRBD2	TRBJ2-1	many	CSLPGTSGLGSYNEQFF	TGCAGTCTTCCCGGGACTAGCGGGCTGGGCTCCTACAATGAGCAGTTCTTC
TRBV12-3/TRBV12-4	TRBD2	TRBJ2-5	many	CASSWTSGRDETQYF	TGTGCCAGCAGTTGGACTAGCGGGAGGGACGAGACCCAGTACTTC
TRBV6-1	NA	TRBJ2-2	many	CASSDPGGGRTGELFF	TGTGCCAGCAGTGATCCAGGGGGGGGGAGAACCGGGGAGCTGTTTTTT
TRBV20-1	NA	TRBJ2-7	few	CSARASAEQYF	TGCAGTGCTAGAGCTTCGGCCGAGCAGTACTTC
TRBV28	NA	TRBJ1-1	once	CASREHKMNTEAFF	TGTGCCAGCCGTGAGCACAAGATGAACACTGAAGCTTTCTTT
TRBV7-9	TRBD1	TRBJ2-5	many	CASSLGTGVFETQYF	TGTGCCAGCAGCTTGGGGACAGGGGTGTTTGAGACCCAGTACTTC
TRBV20-1	NA	TRBJ2-7	few	CSASHQSSYEQYF	TGCAGTGCTAGCCACCAGAGCTCCTACGAGCAGTACTTC
TRBV5-1	NA	TRBJ2-1	many	CASSSTPSSYNEQFF	TGCGCCAGCAGTTCCACCCCGAGCTCCTACAATGAGCAGTTCTTC
TRBV5-4	TRBD1	TRBJ2-5	NA	CASSLYRGSGETQYF	TGTGCCAGCAGCTTATACAGGGGATCGGGCGAGACCCAGTACTTC
TRBV27	NA	TRBJ2-1	NA	CASSLLIGTYNEQFF	TGTGCCAGCAGTCTCCTGATAGGGACCTACAATGAGCAGTTCTTC
TRBV4-2	TRBD2	TRBJ2-3	few	CASSQDTSDSTDTQYF	TGTGCCAGCAGCCAGGACACTAGCGACAGCACAGATACGCAGTATTTT
TRBV12-3/TRBV12-4	TRBD1	TRBJ2-4	once	CASSLGGAYIQYF	TGTGCCAGCAGCCTAGGGGGCGCTTACATTCAGTACTTC
TRBV3-1	NA	TRBJ2-3	many	CASSARYDTQYF	TGTGCCAGCAGCGCTCGTTACGATACGCAGTATTTT
TRBV28	TRBD1	TRBJ1-3	many	CASSLEQGRGNTIYF	TGTGCCAGCAGTTTAGAACAGGGGAGAGGAAACACCATATATTTT
TRBV30	NA	TRBJ1-1	many	CAWSSTGREAFF	TGTGCCTGGAGTTCTACAGGCCGTGAAGCTTTCTTT
TRBV28	NA	TRBJ1-5	many	CASSLIKGPFSNQPQHF	TGTGCCAGCAGCCTGATCAAGGGTCCTTTTAGCAATCAGCCCCAGCATTTT
TRBV19	NA	TRBJ2-1	NA	CASSISINEQFF	TGTGCCAGTAGTATTTCGATAAATGAGCAGTTCTTC
TRBV18	TRBD1	TRBJ1-5	NA	CASSPTGSQPQHF	TGTGCCAGCTCCCCGACAGGGAGTCAGCCCCAGCATTTT
TRBV29-1	NA	TRBJ2-1	NA	CSAVYNEQFF	TGCAGCGCTGTCTACAATGAGCAGTTCTTC
TRBV30	NA	TRBJ2-5	many	CAWSVQRAQYF	TGTGCCTGGAGTGTACAGAGGGCCCAGTACTTC
TRBV20-1	TRBD1	TRBJ2-3	many	CSARRLGQSTDTQYF	TGCAGTGCTAGAAGGTTGGGACAGAGCACAGATACGCAGTATTTT
TRBV6-5	TRBD2	TRBJ2-5	NA	CASSYSAGGGQETQYF	TGTGCCAGCAGTTACTCGGCGGGAGGGGGCCAAGAGACCCAGTACTTC
TRBV25-1	TRBD1	TRBJ1-2	few	CASRAGTGSSYGYTF	TGTGCCAGCAGAGCCGGGACAGGGAGCAGTTATGGCTACACCTTC
TRBV28	TRBD2	TRBJ2-7	NA	CASSEQGGRSSYEQYF	TGTGCCAGCAGTGAGCAGGGCGGGAGGAGCTCCTACGAGCAGTACTTC
TRBV7-3	NA	TRBJ2-1	few	CASSTDDNNEQFF	TGTGCCAGCAGTACGGACGATAACAATGAGCAGTTCTTC
TRBV4-2	NA	TRBJ2-7	many	CASSQWASEEQYF	TGTGCCAGCAGCCAATGGGCCTCTGAGGAGCAGTACTTC
TRBV20-1	TRBD1	TRBJ2-3	many	CSARPRTGKSTDTQYF	TGCAGTGCTAGACCCAGGACAGGGAAGAGCACAGATACGCAGTATTTT
TRBV7-3	TRBD2	TRBJ2-1	NA	CASSPGPGLAGALNEQFF	TGTGCCAGCAGCCCCGGCCCAGGGTTGGCGGGAGCCCTCAATGAGCAGTTCTTC
TRBV5-1	NA	TRBJ1-1	many	CASSLVANTEAFF	TGTGCCAGCAGCTTAGTGGCGAACACTGAAGCTTTCTTT
TRBV3-1	NA	TRBJ2-7	many	CASSQARNSRAYEQYF	TGTGCCAGCAGCCAAGCGAGAAACAGTCGAGCCTACGAGCAGTACTTC
TRBV12-3/TRBV12-4	TRBD2	TRBJ2-4	many	CASSGGGLAGVRAKNIQYF	TGTGCCAGCAGTGGGGGTGGGCTAGCGGGAGTGAGGGCCAAAAACATTCAGTACTTC
TRBV5-1	NA	TRBJ2-1	NA	CASSPGLRGEQFF	TGCGCCAGCAGCCCGGGACTGCGGGGTGAGCAGTTCTTC
TRBV3-1	NA	TRBJ2-5	NA	CASSHSQVQETQYF	TGTGCCAGCAGCCATAGTCAGGTCCAGGAGACCCAGTACTTC
TRBV2	NA	TRBJ1-2	NA	CASSPSGVGYGYTF	TGTGCCAGCAGTCCGTCTGGGGTCGGGTATGGCTACACCTTC
TRBV24-1	TRBD2	TRBJ2-3	many	CATSDQSAGGGGPDTQYF	TGTGCCACCAGTGACCAATCAGCGGGAGGCGGTGGGCCAGATACGCAGTATTTT
TRBV12-3/TRBV12-4	NA	TRBJ2-1	NA	CAIAAGRGYNEQFF	TGTGCCATCGCAGCGGGCCGAGGGTACAATGAGCAGTTCTTC
TRBV6-9	NA	TRBJ1-4	few	CASSYRGPGPQNEKLFF	TGTGCCAGCAGTTACCGAGGTCCAGGACCCCAAAATGAAAAACTGTTTTTT
TRBV29-1	NA	TRBJ1-1	once	CSVVTNLNNEAFF	TGCAGCGTTGTGACAAACCTTAACAATGAAGCTTTCTTT
TRBV30	TRBD1	TRBJ2-2	many	CAWSVRDRPNTGELFF	TGTGCCTGGAGTGTACGGGACAGACCGAACACCGGGGAGCTGTTTTTT
TRBV5-1	TRBD2	TRBJ2-2	many	CASSLAGRAGELFF	TGCGCCAGCAGCTTGGCCGGGAGGGCCGGGGAGCTGTTTTTT
TRBV18	NA	TRBJ1-1	many	CASSLLENTEAFF	TGTGCCAGCTCACTACTCGAGAACACTGAAGCTTTCTTT
TRBV9	NA	TRBJ1-3	few	CASSVKGSGNTIYF	TGTGCCAGCAGCGTAAAGGGCTCTGGAAACACCATATATTTT
TRBV20-1	NA	TRBJ1-2	many	CSARETYPPDGYTF	TGCAGTGCTAGAGAGACATACCCGCCAGATGGCTACACCTTC
TRBV20-1	NA	TRBJ2-7	NA	CSARRMMGGPYERYF	TGCAGTGCTAGACGAATGATGGGGGGACCCTACGAGCGGTACTTC
TRBV7-9	NA	TRBJ2-6	few	CASSLDVATGANVLTF	TGTGCCAGCAGCTTAGACGTTGCGACGGGGGCCAACGTCCTGACTTTC
TRBV13	TRBD1	TRBJ1-6	NA	CASSLALGQYNSPLHF	TGTGCCAGCAGCTTAGCCTTGGGACAGTATAATTCACCCCTCCACTTT
TRBV24-1	NA	TRBJ2-1	few	CATSAEGTRGEQFF	TGTGCCACCAGTGCCGAGGGGACCAGGGGTGAGCAGTTCTTC
TRBV5-5	TRBD2	TRBJ2-3	many	CASSSEAGDIDTQYF	TGTGCCAGCAGCTCCGAAGCGGGAGATATAGATACGCAGTATTTT
TRBV5-1	NA	TRBJ2-2	many	CASSLSLGRNTGELFF	TGCGCCAGCAGCTTGTCCCTAGGCCGGAACACCGGGGAGCTGTTTTTT
TRBV5-1	TRBD2	TRBJ2-1	NA	CASTQTGGNNEQFF	TGCGCCAGCACCCAAACGGGAGGGAACAATGAGCAGTTCTTC